Below are 20 T cell receptor beta chains sequenced from a single sample in a study of T-cell reconstitution after alpha-beta-depleted transplantation in children. Molecular barcoding with unique molecular identifiers was used for the TCRbeta library. TCRdb analysed the PCR reads with MiXCR anew, one entry per CDR3 protein. The sample records 280,000 or so distinct CDR3 sequences, around a tenth being singletons. This specimen consisted of peripheral blood, obtained 180 days after TCRalphabeta/CD19-depleted stem cell transplant. These receptors were taken from a male patient between 2 and 15 years old who had a stem cell transplant for chronic granulomatous disease, so the T cells may come from the graft donor.

This clonotype was recorded a few times. The chain recombines TRBV19 with TRBJ2-2; TRBD1 matches 10 bases. Per germline, CDR1 LNHDA and CDR2 SQIVND (reference sequence). The J segment lost 0 bases and the V segment lost 4 bases, leaving 5 bases of the junction unmatched. The CDR3 is 17 amino acids. CDR3 DNA sequence: TGTGCCAGTAGTACCCTGGGACAGGGGCCGAACACCGGGGAGCTGTTTTTT. Protein sequence: CASSTLGQGPNTGELFF.

Many counts were recorded for this clonotype. The chain carries TRBV20-1 and TRBJ1-2; tentatively, D is TRBD1 (6 bases). Germline CDR1 and CDR2: DFQATT and SNEGSKA (reference sequence). Trimming took off 4 bases at V and 2 bases at J, with 14 bases between the two ends. This CDR3 is 14 amino acids long. CDR3 sequence (DNA): TGCAGTGCTACATACATTGGACAGAACTATGGCTACACCTTC. Amino acids: CSATYIGQNYGYTF.

In this sample, this clonotype turned up many times. V gene TRBV30 combines with J gene TRBJ1-6, with D uncertain. Germline values: CDR1 GTSNPN, CDR2 SVGIG (reference sequence). The CDR3 runs 13 residues. V dropped 0 bases and J dropped 10 bases, with 10 bases sitting between them. For the CDR3, the DNA is TGTGCCTGGAGTGTTATTTGGGGATCACCCCTCCACTTT. Its translation is CAWSVIWGSPLHF.

This clonotype has more than one count but fewer than ten. V is TRBV6-1 and J is TRBJ2-1; TRBD2 is a possible D gene (5 bases). The CDR3 has 15 residues. The V end was cut by 3 bases, the J end by 7 bases, with 16 bases between. Germline CDR1 MNHNS, CDR2 SASEGT. The DNA for the CDR3 is TGTGCCAGCAGTGATGTAGGGCTAGCCACAAATGAGCAGTTCTTC. Protein: CASSDVGLATNEQFF.

V gene TRBV19 combines with J gene TRBJ2-1; D is possibly TRBD1 or TRBD2 (5 bases each). The V end was cut by 7 bases, the J end by 7 bases, with 8 bases between. Germline V gives CDR1 LNHDA, CDR2 SQIVND (reference sequence). The CDR3 sequence is 11 residues long. CDR3 DNA sequence: TGTGCCAGTACGGGGCTTAATGAGCAGTTCTTC. Translating it yields CASTGLNEQFF. Full variable domain (remainder filled in from reference TRBV19 and TRBJ2-1): DGGITQSPKYLFRKEGQNVTLSCEQNLNHDAMYWYRQDPGQGLRLIYYSQIVNDFQKGDIAEGYSVSREKKESFPLTVTSAQKNPTAFYLCASTGLNEQFFGPGTRLTVL.

The sample holds many counts of this clonotype. This chain joins TRBV20-1 and TRBJ2-1; D unresolved. Germline lookup yields CDR1 DFQATT and CDR2 SNEGSKA (reference sequence). This CDR3 region has 11 residues. V lost 0 bases, J lost 10 bases, and 7 bases lay in between. The DNA for the CDR3 is TGCAGTGCTAGAGAGGCTCGGGAGCAGTTCTTC. Translated, it gives CSAREAREQFF.

Comment on this clonotype: Being one base from a much bigger clone, this may be a read error. The chain is built from TRBV6-1 and TRBJ2-7; maybe TRBD2 (6 bases). CDR1 MNHNS and CDR2 SASEGT come from the germline V gene. This CDR3 comprises 14 residues. Deletions cut 9 bases from V and 5 bases from J, with 20 bases between. The CDR3 DNA sequence: TGTGCCAGAACCACAAGCGGGCTTCAGGACGAGCAGTACTTC. Its translation is CARTTSGLQDEQYF.

There are many counts of this clonotype. The gene calls are TRBV20-1 and TRBJ2-3, with D maybe TRBD1 (6 bases). Germline CDR1 DFQATT, CDR2 SNEGSKA (reference sequence). V lost 6 bases and J lost 8, with 18 bases in between. The CDR3 sequence is 13 residues long. CDR3 nucleotides: TGCAGTGCACAGGCGCTACAGGGTGGTACGCAGTATTTT. Its protein product is CSAQALQGGTQYF.

The table lists this clonotype with many counts. The V and J genes are TRBV6-2 or TRBV6-3 and TRBJ2-7, with 9 bases fitting TRBD2. J was trimmed by 1 base and V by 2 bases; bases with no gene match: 3. This CDR3 is 15 amino acids long. CDR1 and CDR2 from the germline V gene are MNHEY and SVGEGT. The CDR3: CASSYETSGSYEQYF. As DNA, the CDR3 is TGTGCCAGCAGTTACGAGACTAGCGGATCCTACGAGCAGTACTTC.

This clonotype was observed many times. The gene calls are TRBV7-8 and TRBJ2-5, with D maybe TRBD2 (6 bases). The germline V gene encodes CDR1 SGHVS and CDR2 FQNEAQ. Trimming pared 7 bases from V and 2 bases from J, leaving 17 bases between. The CDR3 has 15 residues. CDR3 nucleotide sequence: TGTGCCAGCAACCAAATCCTAGGGAGGCAAGAGACCCAGTACTTC. Encoded protein: CASNQILGRQETQYF.

This clonotype was picked up many times. The rearrangement joins TRBV20-1 to TRBJ1-3; 9 bases are a match to TRBD1. Germline loops: CDR1 DFQATT, CDR2 SNEGSKA (reference sequence). Trimming at V came to 6 bases and at J to 0 bases, leaving 9 bases not matched to a gene. The CDR3 contains 16 residues. The CDR3 here is CSARPGQGFSGNTIYF. The CDR3 DNA follows: TGCAGTGCCCGACCGGGACAGGGCTTCTCTGGAAACACCATATATTTT.

J is TRBJ2-2 and V is TRBV5-1; 10 bases map to TRBD1. J lost 3 bases, V lost 4 bases, and 6 bases had no gene match. From germline, CDR1 is SGHRS and CDR2 YFSETQ. CDR3 size: 16 residues. The CDR3: CASSARTGGDTGELFF. The CDR3 DNA reads as TGCGCCAGCAGCGCCCGGACAGGGGGGGACACCGGGGAGCTGTTTTTT.

This clonotype was found many times. The J gene is TRBJ2-1, the V gene TRBV29-1, with D unclear. The CDR3 totals 17 residues. Germline assignment: CDR1 SQVTM and CDR2 ANQGSEA. V lost 1 base to trimming and J lost 2 bases, with 18 bases between them. The CDR3 reads CSVEVRLGRKTYNEQFF. DNA of the CDR3: TGCAGCGTTGAAGTCCGTCTCGGAAGAAAGACCTACAATGAGCAGTTCTTC.

At least ten counts were recorded for this clonotype. J is TRBJ2-5 and V is TRBV11-3; no firm D call. CDR1 and CDR2 from the germline V gene are SGHNT and YENEEA. This CDR3 spans 14 amino acids. Trimming left V 0 bases short and J 4 bases short, with 9 bases between. CDR3 sequence: CASSLDKAGETQYF. CDR3 nucleotide sequence: TGTGCCAGCAGCTTAGATAAGGCTGGAGAGACCCAGTACTTC.

Many counts were recorded for this clonotype. V is TRBV7-9 and J is TRBJ2-7; no clear D. The CDR3 totals 16 residues. Germline V lookup: CDR1 SEHNR, CDR2 FQNEAQ (reference sequence). V lost 3 bases and J lost 3, with 18 bases in between. For the CDR3, the DNA is TGTGCCAGCAGCTTCCGACACTCTTCTACCTTCTACGAGCAGTACTTC. Protein: CASSFRHSSTFYEQYF.

Many counts were recorded for this clonotype. The rearrangement links TRBV5-1 to TRBJ2-5; no reliable D call. Germline V gene data show CDR1 as SGHRS and CDR2 as YFSETQ. Trimming took 0 bases from V and 5 from J, leaving 14 bases between them. The CDR3 totals 15 residues. The CDR3: CASSLVGQIGETQYF. Written as DNA, the CDR3 is TGCGCCAGCAGCTTGGTCGGGCAGATCGGCGAGACCCAGTACTTC.

This clonotype was seen at least ten times. The CDR3 loop reads CASSPPLAGVETQYF. The CDR3 DNA reads TGCGCCAGCAGCCCTCCACTAGCGGGAGTGGAGACCCAGTACTTC. The chain recombines TRBV5-1 with TRBJ2-5; the match to TRBD2 covers 11 bases. This CDR3 region has 15 residues. V shed 4 bases and J 5 bases; nucleotides not matched to a gene: 7. CDR1 and CDR2 from the germline V gene are SGHRS and YFSETQ.

This chain uses TRBV20-1 with TRBJ1-6; D perhaps matches TRBD1 (6 bases). V lost 6 bases to trimming and J lost 4 bases, with 16 bases between them. The CDR3 loop spans 15 amino acids. Germline V gene lookup returns CDR1 DFQATT and CDR2 SNEGSKA (reference sequence). The CDR3 here is CSAWERGSYNSPLHF. In DNA form, the CDR3 reads TGCAGTGCATGGGAGAGGGGGTCTTATAATTCACCCCTCCACTTT.

There are many counts of this clonotype. V gene TRBV20-1 combines with J gene TRBJ2-7; TRBD2 is a possible D gene (6 bases). CDR1 is DFQATT, CDR2 SNEGSKA, per germline (reference sequence). V was shortened by 5 bases and J by 0 bases, with 20 bases between the two germline ends. This CDR3 region has 16 residues. The DNA for the CDR3 is TGCAGTGCTCCTAGTGCAGCGGGCCCGTCCTCCTACGAGCAGTACTTC. Its translation is CSAPSAAGPSSYEQYF.

This clonotype was seen at least ten times. The chain joins TRBV7-2 to TRBJ1-1, with unresolved D. CDR3 length: 10 residues. Germline V gene sequence: CDR1 SGHTA, CDR2 FQGNSA. Trimming took 1 base from V and 11 from J, leaving 5 bases between them. DNA of the CDR3: TGTGCCAGCAGCTTAGGGCCCGCTTTCTTT. Amino acids: CASSLGPAFF.